This TCR beta chain was identified during a study of blood T cell repertoires in COVID-19. The table came from immunoSEQ multiplex PCR; TCRdb's copy has only in-frame clones and leaves some out. This sample has 400,000 to 450,000 clones, with around 91% found just once. This clone was observed a few times. V was pared by 6 bases and J by 7 bases, with 9 bases between. CDR3 length: 12 residues. Input material: PBMCs or T cells enriched from blood (not recorded which). The rearrangement uses TRBV12-3 or TRBV12-4 and TRBJ1-4; a possible D gene is TRBD1 (6 bases). This clonotype was sampled from a man aged 25 to 45 who had recovered from COVID-19. CDR3 sequence reads: CASRYRAEKLFF. In DNA, the CDR3 is TGTGCCAGCAGATACAGGGCTGAAAAACTGTTTTTT.